One TCR beta chain is described in this entry. Antigen unknown. This specimen belongs to a study of OX40 agonist ivuxolimab in advanced cancers. For the study at large: Patients were treated with intravenous ivuxolimab, dosed at 0.01 to 10 mg/kg and infused every 2 weeks. Two patients with cutaneous melanoma and one with hepatocellular carcinoma, three in total, showed partial responses.

Between the trimmed V and J ends, which lost 0 bases and 3 bases, there was a span of 15 bases. CDR1 SEHNR and CDR2 FQNEAQ come from the germline V gene (reference sequence). The CDR3 is 16 amino acids. Using immunoSEQ multiplex PCR, the repertoire was profiled, and TCRdb retains in-frame clones only, with some absent. The sample has approximately 82,000 clones; almost 90% are singletons. Notes on the study in general: Both blood CD4+ and CD8+ T cells showed clonal growth by week 6 at 0.1 to 3.0 mg/kg.

Sequenced here: CD4+ or CD8+ T cells sorted from blood, sampled in a trial of the OX40 agonist ivuxolimab. The chain combines TRBV7-9 with TRBJ2-7, with a weak D call TRBD2 (5 bases). The sequence derives from an adult with an advanced solid tumor such as melanoma, head and neck, liver or kidney cancer. The CDR3 DNA follows: TGTGCCAGCAGCTTAGCTCACAGAGGGCCACTCTACGAGCAGTACTTC. Protein: CASSLAHRGPLYEQYF.